The 10 T cell receptor beta chains reported below all come from one sample, sequenced in a study of a mutant IDH1 vaccine in newly diagnosed glioma. Time point indicated: baseline, week 1 (first vaccination visit). The sample's treatment: pre-vaccination baseline after standard-of-care therapy. TCRdb keeps only in-frame clones here, not all; method: immunoSEQ multiplex PCR. The table lists roughly 99,000 clones, roughly 89% of them singletons. The source was PBMCs, collected from a glioma patient treated with radiotherapy, temozolomide or both. These receptors were collected from a woman aged 45-65 years with glioma.

To note about this clone: Other DNA sequences in this specimen translate into the identical CDR3. The chain links TRBV19 to TRBJ2-3; unclear D gene. CDR1 and CDR2 from the germline V gene are LNHDA and SQIVND (reference sequence). Trimming took 5 bases from V and 4 from J, leaving 7 bases between them. This CDR3 comprises 12 residues. Here the CDR3 reads CASSGSSDTQYF. The CDR3 region has the DNA TGTGCCAGTAGTGGAAGCTCAGATACGCAGTATTTT.

This rearrangement joins TRBV2 to TRBJ1-2; TRBD1 aligns across 8 bases. Losses at the gene ends were 3 bases for V and 8 bases for J; bases not matched to a gene: 2. Germline lookup yields CDR1 SNHLY and CDR2 FYNNEI. This CDR3 region has 12 residues. The CDR3 loop reads CASSDRGRGYTF. The DNA for the CDR3 is TGTGCCAGCAGTGACAGGGGGCGAGGCTACACCTTC.

The chain joins TRBV29-1 to TRBJ1-2; D is uncertain. This CDR3 spans 12 amino acids. The V and J ends lost 4 bases and 8 bases respectively, with 14 bases between them. In germline, CDR1 is SQVTM, CDR2 ANQGSEA. CDR3: CSVGQGGRGYTF. In DNA, the CDR3 is TGCAGCGTTGGCCAAGGAGGTAGGGGCTACACCTTC. Complete variable domain (other parts from reference TRBV29-1 and TRBJ1-2): SAVISQKPSRDICQRGTSLTIQCQVDSQVTMMFWYRQQPGQSLTLIATANQGSEATYESGFVIDKFPISRPNLTFSTLTVSNMSPEDSSIYLCSVGQGGRGYTFGSGTRLTVV.

This clone was observed a single time. The genes are TRBV18 and TRBJ1-5; the D gene is possibly TRBD1 (5 bases). The CDR3 is 17 residues long. V lost 2 bases and J 5 bases, leaving 19 bases between the germline ends. CDR1 and CDR2 (germline): KGHSH, LQKENI. In nucleotides, the CDR3 is TGTGCCAGCTCACCATATGAACAGGCCACCCGGGATCAGCCCCAGCATTTT. As protein: CASSPYEQATRDQPQHF.

This clone has only one observation. V gene TRBV19 combines with J gene TRBJ1-5, with 7 bases fitting TRBD1. Trimming at V came to 10 bases and at J to 5 bases, leaving 11 bases not matched to a gene. From germline, CDR1 is LNHDA and CDR2 SQIVND (reference sequence). This CDR3 has 14 residues. The CDR3 sequence: CATTSTGWDQPQHF. The CDR3 DNA is TGTGCCACCACCTCGACAGGGTGGGATCAGCCCCAGCATTTT.

This clone was recorded only once. The chain has TRBV5-1 and TRBJ2-5, with 8 bases identical to TRBD2. The tail of the sequence fits TRBJ2-7 better, so the J call may be wrong. CDR3 length: 15 residues. Germline values: CDR1 SGHRS, CDR2 YFSETQ. The CDR3 loop reads CASSLVAGNAYEQYF. In DNA form, the CDR3 reads TGCGCCAGCAGCTTGGTAGCGGGGAACGCCTACGAGCAGTACTTC.

The chain couples TRBV12-5 to TRBJ2-7, with D hard to call. Between the trimmed V and J ends, which lost 2 bases and 7 bases, there was a span of 6 bases. The CDR3 sequence is 11 residues long. Germline CDR1 LGHNT, CDR2 FRNRAP. CDR3 in amino acids: CASGLMREQYF. The DNA of the CDR3 is TGTGCTAGTGGTTTGATGCGGGAGCAGTACTTC.

The chain carries TRBV5-1 and TRBJ2-3, with D possibly being TRBD1 (6 bases). Trimming pared 3 bases from V and 5 bases from J, leaving 16 bases between. Germline-derived CDR1 and CDR2 are SGHRS and YFSETQ. There are 15 residues in the CDR3. The CDR3 loop is CASSSPQGYLDTQYF. DNA for the CDR3: TGCGCCAGCAGCTCCCCACAGGGATACTTAGATACGCAGTATTTT.

The V gene is TRBV2, the J gene TRBJ1-1, with 10 bases fitting TRBD1. The germline CDR1 and CDR2 sequences are SNHLY and FYNNEI. The V and J ends lost 0 bases and 5 bases, in that order; junction bases with no gene match: 3. The CDR3 is 15 amino acids. In DNA form, the CDR3 reads TGTGCCAGCAGTGAAGCGACAGGGGGCTGGACTGAAGCTTTCTTT. It specifies CASSEATGGWTEAFF.

The rearrangement uses TRBV18 and TRBJ2-2, with D hard to call. V was trimmed by 2 bases and J by 4 bases, leaving 8 bases between them. From germline, CDR1 is KGHSH and CDR2 LQKENI. This CDR3 has 14 amino acids. The CDR3 loop is CASSPDWVTGELFF. Here the CDR3 DNA reads TGTGCCAGCTCACCAGACTGGGTCACCGGGGAGCTGTTTTTT.